This section outlines one T cell receptor beta chain sequence together with its context. This record belongs to a study of T-cell reconstitution after alpha-beta-depleted transplantation in children. Germline CDR1 MNHEY, CDR2 SMNVEV (reference sequence). The CDR3 has 14 residues. Trimming shortened V by 3 bases and J by 2 bases, and 8 bases separated the two germline ends. Library preparation (for TCRbeta) was performed with unique molecular identifiers. TCRdb re-called the PCR reads through MiXCR, storing one row per CDR3 protein. This table holds about 230,000 distinct CDR3 sequences, roughly 10% found once.

The chain is built from TRBV27 and TRBJ1-3; tentatively, D is TRBD1 (5 bases). The source material was PBMCs from the stem cell graft donor, sampled from the stem cell graft. The clonotype was recovered from a human donor who donated a stem cell graft to a child with acute lymphoblastic leukemia. DNA of the CDR3: TGTGCCAGCAGTTTGGGGCGGACTGGAAACACCATATATTTT. The encoded protein is CASSLGRTGNTIYF.